This TCR beta chain emerged from a study of blood T cell repertoires in COVID-19. Study-wide context: Researchers got acute and convalescent COVID-19 samples from the United States, Italy and Spain. Sources were T cells, B-cell-depleted T cells, or PBMCs; the material itself was cDNA or gDNA.

The trim removed 6 bases at V and 1 base at J, leaving 6 bases unmatched. The CDR3 is 15 amino acids. Germline CDR1 SNHLY, CDR2 FYNNEI. Original processing notes: Amplifying reference gene primers gave estimates of nucleated cell counts. TCRdb's table, derived via immunoSEQ multiplex PCR, lists solely in-frame clones and lacks some. The DNA was the basis for D and trimming; V, J and clone size are from that table. The sample holds around 280,000 clones, approximately 86% seen once. Sequences were obtained from peripheral blood. V usage is TRBV2 and J usage is TRBJ2-3, with 8 bases aligning to TRBD1. The receptor comes from a woman aged 25-40 years who had recovered from COVID-19. As DNA, the CDR3 is TGTGCCAGCAGACCCGAGACAGGGGGCACAGATACGCAGTATTTT. Translated: CASRPETGGTDTQYF.